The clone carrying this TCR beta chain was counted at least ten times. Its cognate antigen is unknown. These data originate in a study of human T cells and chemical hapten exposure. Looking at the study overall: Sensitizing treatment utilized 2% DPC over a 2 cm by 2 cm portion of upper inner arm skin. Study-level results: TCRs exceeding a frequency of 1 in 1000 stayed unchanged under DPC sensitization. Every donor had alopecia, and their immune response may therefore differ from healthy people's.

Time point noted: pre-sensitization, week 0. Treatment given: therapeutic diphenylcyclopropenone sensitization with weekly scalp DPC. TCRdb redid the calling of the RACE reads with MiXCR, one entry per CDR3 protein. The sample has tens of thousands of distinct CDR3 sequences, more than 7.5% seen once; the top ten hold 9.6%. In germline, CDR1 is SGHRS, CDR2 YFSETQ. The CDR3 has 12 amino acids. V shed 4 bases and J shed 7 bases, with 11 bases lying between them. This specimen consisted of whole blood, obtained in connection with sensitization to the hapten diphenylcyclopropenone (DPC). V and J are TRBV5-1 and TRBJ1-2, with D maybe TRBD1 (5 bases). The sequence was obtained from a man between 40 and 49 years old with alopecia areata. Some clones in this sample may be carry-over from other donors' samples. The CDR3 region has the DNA TGCGCCAGCAGCACCAGGGTTTCTGGCTACACCTTC. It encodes CASSTRVSGYTF.